This T cell receptor (beta chain) was captured by sequencing in a study of blood T cell repertoires in COVID-19. The repertoire was sequenced with immunoSEQ multiplex PCR; TCRdb's copy has only in-frame clones and lacks some. The data hold about 120,000 clones, with approximately 85% observed a single time. CDR3 size: 18 residues. V lost 1 base and J lost 0; bases outside the gene matches: 7. In germline, CDR1 is SGHNT, CDR2 YYREEE (reference sequence). This sequence was found in a man aged 80 or over with acute or convalescent COVID-19. Sequenced sample: peripheral blood. This rearrangement joins TRBV5-4 to TRBJ2-1; 10 nucleotides agree with TRBD2. The CDR3 bases are TGTGCCAGCAGCTTGCGTCTAGCGGGGGCGAGCTCCTACAATGAGCAGTTCTTC. Protein sequence: CASSLRLAGASSYNEQFF. Filled out from reference TRBV5-4 and TRBJ2-1, the complete variable domain reads ETGVTQSPTHLIKTRGQQVTLRCSSQSGHNTVSWYQQALGQGPQFIFQYYREEENGRGNFPPRFSGLQFPNYSSELNVNALELDDSALYLCASSLRLAGASSYNEQFFGPGTRLTVL.